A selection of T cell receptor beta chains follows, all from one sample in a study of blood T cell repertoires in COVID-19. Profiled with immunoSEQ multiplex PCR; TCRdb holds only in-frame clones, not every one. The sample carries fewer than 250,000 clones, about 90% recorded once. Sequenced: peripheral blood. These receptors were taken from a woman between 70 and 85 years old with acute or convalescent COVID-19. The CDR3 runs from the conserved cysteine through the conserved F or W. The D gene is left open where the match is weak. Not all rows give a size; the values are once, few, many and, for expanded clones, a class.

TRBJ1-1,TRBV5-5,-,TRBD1,CASSLNRGSNTEAFF,TGTGCCAGCAGCTTAAACAGGGGATCGAACACTGAAGCTTTCTTT
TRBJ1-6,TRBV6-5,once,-,CASSYSAQINSPLHF,TGTGCCAGCAGTTACTCGGCCCAGATTAATTCACCCCTCCACTTT
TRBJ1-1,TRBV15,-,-,CATSGFPRDEAFF,TGTGCCACCAGCGGCTTTCCACGGGATGAAGCTTTCTTT
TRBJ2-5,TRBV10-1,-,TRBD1,CASSDPSRTGVETQYF,TGCGCCAGCAGTGACCCTTCCCGTACAGGGGTAGAGACCCAGTACTTC
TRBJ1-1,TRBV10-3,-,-,CADPTGSNTEAFF,TGTGCCGACCCTACGGGGTCGAACACTGAAGCTTTCTTT
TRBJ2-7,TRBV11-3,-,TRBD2,CASSSYGTSSYEQYF,TGTGCCAGCAGTTCCTACGGGACTAGCTCCTACGAGCAGTACTTC
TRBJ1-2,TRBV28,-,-,CASSFDGVSGYTF,TGTGCCAGCAGTTTCGACGGGGTTAGTGGCTACACCTTC
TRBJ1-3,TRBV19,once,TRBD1,CASGQGVGTIYF,TGTGCCAGTGGACAGGGCGTAGGCACCATATATTTT
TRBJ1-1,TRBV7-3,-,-,CASRPQVRTEAFF,TGTGCCAGCAGACCCCAGGTGCGAACCGAAGCTTTCTTT
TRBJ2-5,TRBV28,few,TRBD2,CASSVAGTSVETQYF,TGTGCCAGCAGTGTAGCCGGGACTAGCGTGGAGACCCAGTACTTC
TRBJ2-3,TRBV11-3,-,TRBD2,CASSLGTRLAGPQHTQYF,TGTGCCAGCAGCTTAGGCACGAGACTAGCGGGACCCCAACATACGCAGTATTTT
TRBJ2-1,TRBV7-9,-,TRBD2,CASSFPAGVSYNEQFF,TGTGCCAGCAGCTTTCCAGCGGGAGTATCCTACAATGAGCAGTTCTTC
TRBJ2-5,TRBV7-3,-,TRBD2,CASSLASGRGTQYF,TGTGCCAGCAGCTTAGCAAGCGGGAGGGGGACCCAGTACTTC
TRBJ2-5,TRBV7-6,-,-,CASSFSGTTGIETQYF,TGTGCCAGCAGCTTCTCCGGGACAACCGGTATAGAGACCCAGTACTTC
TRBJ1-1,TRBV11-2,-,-,CASSLDVGGGTEAFF,TGTGCCAGCAGCTTAGATGTTGGCGGGGGCACTGAAGCTTTCTTT
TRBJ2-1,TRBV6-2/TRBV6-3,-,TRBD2,CASSYGETGGLHEQFF,TGTGCCAGCAGTTACGGCGAGACGGGGGGGCTCCATGAGCAGTTCTTC
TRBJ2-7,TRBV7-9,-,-,CASRNSGTYEQYF,TGTGCCAGCCGGAACTCAGGGACCTACGAGCAGTACTTC
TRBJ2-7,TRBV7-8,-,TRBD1,CASSIQGINEQYF,TGTGCCAGCAGCATACAGGGGATCAACGAGCAGTACTTC
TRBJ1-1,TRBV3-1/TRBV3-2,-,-,CASSPRGGQNTEAFF,TGTGCCAGCAGCCCCCGGGGGGGGCAGAACACTGAAGCTTTCTTT
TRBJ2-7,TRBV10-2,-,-,CASSESRGSPYEQYF,TGCGCCAGCAGTGAGTCGAGAGGGTCCCCCTACGAGCAGTACTTC
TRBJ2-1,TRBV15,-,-,CATSREPGRFHNEQFF,TGTGCCACCAGCAGAGAGCCCGGGAGATTCCACAATGAGCAGTTCTTC
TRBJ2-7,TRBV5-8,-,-,CASSLQIRPYEQYF,TGTGCCAGCAGCTTGCAGATCAGGCCCTACGAGCAGTACTTC
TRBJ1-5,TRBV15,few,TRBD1,CATSREQGANQPQHF,TGTGCCACCAGCAGAGAACAGGGGGCTAATCAGCCCCAGCATTTT
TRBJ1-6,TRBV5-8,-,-,CASSLGEVSSYNSPLHF,TGTGCCAGCAGCTTGGGGGAGGTTAGCTCCTATAATTCACCCCTCCACTTT
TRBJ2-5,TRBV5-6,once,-,CASSTGNQETQYF,TGTGCCAGCAGCACGGGGAACCAAGAGACCCAGTACTTC
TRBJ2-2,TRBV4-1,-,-,CASSQSNRGGAGTGELFF,TGCGCCAGCAGCCAATCGAACAGGGGGGGCGCGGGCACCGGGGAGCTGTTTTTT
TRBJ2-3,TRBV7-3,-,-,CASSLNRRGDTQYF,TGTGCCAGCAGCTTAAATCGCAGGGGAGATACGCAGTATTTT
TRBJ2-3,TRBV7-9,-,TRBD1,CASSLAYGQGADTQYF,TGTGCCAGCAGCTTAGCCTACGGACAGGGGGCAGATACGCAGTATTTT
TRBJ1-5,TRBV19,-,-,CASSGFGTSNQPQHF,TGTGCCAGTAGTGGGTTCGGGACAAGCAATCAGCCCCAGCATTTT
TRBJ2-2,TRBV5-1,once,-,CASSRAGQNTGELFF,TGCGCCAGCTCCCGGGCAGGGCAGAACACCGGGGAGCTGTTTTTT
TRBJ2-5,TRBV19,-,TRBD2,CASSIYSGKGGETQYF,TGTGCCAGTAGTATCTACAGCGGGAAGGGTGGAGAGACCCAGTACTTC
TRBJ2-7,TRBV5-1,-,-,CASSLNRGSVEYEQYF,TGCGCCAGCAGCTTAAACCGGGGGAGTGTGGAGTACGAGCAGTACTTC
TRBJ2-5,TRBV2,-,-,CASSERLTQETQYF,TGTGCCAGCAGTGAACGACTCACGCAAGAGACCCAGTACTTC
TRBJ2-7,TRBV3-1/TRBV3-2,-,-,CASSQGYYREQYF,TGTGCCAGCAGCCAAGGATATTACAGAGAGCAGTACTTC
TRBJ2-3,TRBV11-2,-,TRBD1,CASSPHDRADTQYF,TGTGCCAGCAGCCCCCATGACAGGGCAGATACGCAGTATTTT
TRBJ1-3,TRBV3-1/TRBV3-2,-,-,CASSPLTRSGGNTIYF,TGTGCCAGCAGCCCCTTAACACGGTCAGGTGGAAACACCATATATTTT
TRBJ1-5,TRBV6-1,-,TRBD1,CASSGDRGVTYSNQPQHF,TGTGCCAGCAGTGGGGACAGGGGAGTTACATATAGCAATCAGCCCCAGCATTTT
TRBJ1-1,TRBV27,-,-,CASSLSAIPNTEAFF,TGTGCCAGCAGTTTAAGTGCTATACCGAACACTGAAGCTTTCTTT
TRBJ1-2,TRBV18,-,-,CASSPPVRDGYTF,TGTGCCAGCTCACCACCGGTCAGGGATGGCTACACCTTC
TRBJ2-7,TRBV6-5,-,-,CASSRGDEQYF,TGTGCCAGCAGCAGGGGAGACGAGCAGTACTTC
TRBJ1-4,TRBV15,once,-,CASAMRVTEKLFF,TGTGCCTCCGCCATGAGGGTAACGGAAAAACTGTTTTTT